This T cell receptor (beta chain) was found in a study of cytomegalovirus exposure and HLA in healthy donors. For the study at large: The approximately 120 validation repertoires and the approximately 700 first-cohort repertoires shared a platform, a later analysis reported. Study-wide results and limits: In vitro experiments confirmed that a few CMV-associated chains were specific for CMV antigens. Usually a TCR sequence was rare, but some public TCRs were found in many donors. First-cohort TCR clusters tended to co-occur in the 120 or so validation repertoires, a later analysis found.

The CDR3 loop spans 14 amino acids. In germline, CDR1 is SGHRS, CDR2 YFSETQ. V lost 0 bases, J lost 10 bases, and 11 bases lay in between. Worth noting for this clone: Its cognate antigen is unknown.

Assay used: immunoSEQ multiplex PCR; TCRdb lists only in-frame clones, some missing. The sample lists 100,000 to 150,000 clones; around 94% were seen once. This TCR derives from a young woman in good health and CMV-seronegative. This chain links TRBV5-1 with TRBJ1-6; no clear D gene. Sequencing was carried out using PBMCs. The DNA of the CDR3 is TGCGCCAGCAGCTTGGGAACAGCTCCGTCACCCCTCCACTTT. Translated: CASSLGTAPSPLHF.